One sample yielded the 6 T cell receptor beta chains listed below, sequenced in a study of blood T cell repertoires in COVID-19. The data were produced by immunoSEQ multiplex PCR, yet TCRdb's version contains in-frame clones alone and is incomplete. Here the sample spans 70,000 to 85,000 clones, roughly 84% being singletons. The sample was peripheral blood. These receptors all stem from a man between 65 and 80 years old with active or convalescent COVID-19.

This clone has a single count. This sequence joins TRBV19 and TRBJ2-3; D gene ambiguous. Germline V gene sequence: CDR1 LNHDA, CDR2 SQIVND (reference sequence). The CDR3 is 13 residues long. V lost 9 bases, J lost 4 bases, and 14 bases lay in between. CDR3 in DNA: TGTGCCAGCCGGGTGTTAGGTGCAGATACGCAGTATTTT. It translates to CASRVLGADTQYF.

V is TRBV7-8 and J is TRBJ2-1; D gene uncertain. V dropped 1 base and J dropped 0 bases, with 10 bases sitting between them. The V gene's germline CDR1 is SGHVS and CDR2 FQNEAQ. The CDR3 totals 16 residues. The CDR3 is CASSLVAWSSYNEQFF. The CDR3 DNA reads as TGTGCCAGCAGCTTAGTGGCATGGAGCTCCTACAATGAGCAGTTCTTC.

V usage is TRBV2 and J usage is TRBJ1-1; no clear D gene. The ends were cut back, 3 bases at V and 10 bases at J, with 12 bases in the middle. The CDR3 length is 12 residues. Germline CDR1 SNHLY, CDR2 FYNNEI. The CDR3 is CASSERRVSAFF. The CDR3, as DNA: TGTGCCAGCAGTGAGAGGAGGGTGTCAGCTTTCTTT.

The chain employs TRBV11-2 and TRBJ2-7; possibly TRBD2 for D (5 bases). Deletions cut 5 bases from V and 7 bases from J, with 21 bases between. Germline values: CDR1 SGHAT, CDR2 FQNNGV. CDR3 length: 15 amino acids. The chain's CDR3 is CASSPFWTPGYEQYF. The CDR3 bases are TGTGCCAGCAGCCCTTTCTGGACTCCGGGTTATGAGCAGTACTTC.

V is TRBV5-4 and J is TRBJ1-2; 9 bases map to TRBD1. The CDR3 has 14 amino acids. The V segment lost 0 bases and the J segment 7 bases; nucleotides outside the gene matches: 4. Germline CDR1 SGHNT, CDR2 YYREEE (reference sequence). The DNA for the CDR3 is TGTGCCAGCAGCTTGGACAGGGGGCTGGTTGGCTACACCTTC. Encoded protein: CASSLDRGLVGYTF.

V gene TRBV28 combines with J gene TRBJ1-5; TRBD1 matches at 8 bases. CDR3 length: 14 amino acids. Looked up from germline, CDR1 is MDHEN and CDR2 is SYDVKM. Unmatched junction bases numbered 4, after V lost 5 bases and J lost 4 bases. The CDR3 sequence: CASSLGQGNQPQHF. CDR3 coding DNA: TGTGCCAGCAGTCTAGGACAGGGTAATCAGCCCCAGCATTTT.